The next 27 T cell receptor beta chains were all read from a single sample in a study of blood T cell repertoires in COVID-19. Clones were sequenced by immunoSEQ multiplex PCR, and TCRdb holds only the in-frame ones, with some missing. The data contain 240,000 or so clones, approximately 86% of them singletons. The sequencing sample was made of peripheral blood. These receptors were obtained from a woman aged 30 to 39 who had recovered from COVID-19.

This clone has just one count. This chain's CDR3 is CAWSAGGGELFF. The CDR3 coding sequence is TGTGCCTGGAGTGCGGGTGGCGGGGAGCTGTTTTTT. The rearrangement uses TRBV30 and TRBJ2-2; no reliable D call. The V end lost 1 base, the J end lost 7 bases, and 7 bases lay between the germline ends. CDR3 size: 12 residues. From germline, CDR1 is GTSNPN and CDR2 SVGIG (reference sequence).

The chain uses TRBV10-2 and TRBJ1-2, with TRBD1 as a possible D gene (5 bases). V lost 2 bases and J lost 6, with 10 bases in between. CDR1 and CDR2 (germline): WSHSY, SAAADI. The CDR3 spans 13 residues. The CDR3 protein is CASSERRVDGYTF. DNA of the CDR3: TGCGCCAGCAGTGAGCGCAGGGTGGATGGCTACACCTTC.

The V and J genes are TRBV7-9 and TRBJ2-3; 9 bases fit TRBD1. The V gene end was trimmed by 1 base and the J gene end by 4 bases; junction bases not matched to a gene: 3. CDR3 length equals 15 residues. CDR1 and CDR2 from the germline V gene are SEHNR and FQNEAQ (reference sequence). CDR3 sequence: CASSLGQGESDTQYF. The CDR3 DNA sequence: TGTGCCAGCAGCTTAGGACAGGGGGAATCAGATACGCAGTATTTT.

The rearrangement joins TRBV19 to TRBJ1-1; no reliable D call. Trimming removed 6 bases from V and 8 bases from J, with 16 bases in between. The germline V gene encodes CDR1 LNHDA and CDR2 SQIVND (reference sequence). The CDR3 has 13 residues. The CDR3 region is CASRTGWAAEAFF. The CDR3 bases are TGTGCCAGTAGGACCGGTTGGGCAGCCGAAGCTTTCTTT.

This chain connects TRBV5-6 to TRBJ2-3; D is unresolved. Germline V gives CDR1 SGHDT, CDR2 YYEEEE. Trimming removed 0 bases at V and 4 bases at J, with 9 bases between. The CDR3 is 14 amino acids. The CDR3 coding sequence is TGTGCCAGCAGCTTGGTAGCCTCCCCAGATACGCAGTATTTT. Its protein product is CASSLVASPDTQYF.

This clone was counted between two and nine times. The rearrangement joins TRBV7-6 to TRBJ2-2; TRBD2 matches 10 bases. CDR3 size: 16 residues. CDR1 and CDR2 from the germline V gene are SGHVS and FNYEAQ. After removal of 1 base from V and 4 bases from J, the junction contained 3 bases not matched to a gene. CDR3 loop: CASSLEASGGTGELFF. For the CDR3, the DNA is TGTGCCAGCAGCTTAGAGGCTAGCGGGGGCACCGGGGAGCTGTTTTTT.

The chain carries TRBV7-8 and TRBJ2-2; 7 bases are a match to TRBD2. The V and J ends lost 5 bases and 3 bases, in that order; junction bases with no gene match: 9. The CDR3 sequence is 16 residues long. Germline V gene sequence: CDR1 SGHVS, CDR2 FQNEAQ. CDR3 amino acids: CASSLQRGGYTGELFF. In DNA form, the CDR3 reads TGTGCCAGCAGCCTGCAGCGGGGCGGGTACACCGGGGAGCTGTTTTTT. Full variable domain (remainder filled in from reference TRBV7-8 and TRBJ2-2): GAGVSQSPRYKVAKRGQDVALRCDPISGHVSLFWYQQALGQGPEFLTYFQNEAQLDKSGLPSDRFFAERPEGSVSTLKIQRTQQEDSAVYLCASSLQRGGYTGELFFGEGSRLTVL.

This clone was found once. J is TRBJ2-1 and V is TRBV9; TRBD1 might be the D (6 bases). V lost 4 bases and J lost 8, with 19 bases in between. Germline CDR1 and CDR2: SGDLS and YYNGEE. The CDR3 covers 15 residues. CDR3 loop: CASSSEGGTLDEQFF. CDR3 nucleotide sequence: TGTGCCAGCAGCTCGGAAGGGGGAACCTTGGATGAGCAGTTCTTC.

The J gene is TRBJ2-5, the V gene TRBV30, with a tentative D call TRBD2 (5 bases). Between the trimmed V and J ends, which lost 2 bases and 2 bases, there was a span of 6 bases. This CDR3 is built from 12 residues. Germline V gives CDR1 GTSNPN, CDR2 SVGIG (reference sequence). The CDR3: CAWSRDQETQYF. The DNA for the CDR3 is TGTGCCTGGAGTCGGGATCAAGAGACCCAGTACTTC. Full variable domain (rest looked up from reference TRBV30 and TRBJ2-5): SQTIHQWPATLVQPVGSPLSLECTVEGTSNPNLYWYRQAAGRGLQLLFYSVGIGQISSEVPQNLSASRPQDRQFILSSKKLLLSDSGFYLCAWSRDQETQYFGPGTRLLVL.

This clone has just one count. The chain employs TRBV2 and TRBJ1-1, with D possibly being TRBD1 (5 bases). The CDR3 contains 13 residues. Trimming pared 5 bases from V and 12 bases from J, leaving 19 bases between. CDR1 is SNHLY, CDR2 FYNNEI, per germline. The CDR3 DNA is TGTGCCAGCAGTCCTGGTACACCCCGGGGGTCTTTCTTT. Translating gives CASSPGTPRGSFF.

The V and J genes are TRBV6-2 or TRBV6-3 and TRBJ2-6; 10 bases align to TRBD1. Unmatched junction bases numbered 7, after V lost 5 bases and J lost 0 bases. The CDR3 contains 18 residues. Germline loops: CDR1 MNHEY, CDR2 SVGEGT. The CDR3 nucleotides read TGTGCCAGCAGTCTATCCGGGACAGGGGTCTCTGGGGCCAACGTCCTGACTTTC. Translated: CASSLSGTGVSGANVLTF.

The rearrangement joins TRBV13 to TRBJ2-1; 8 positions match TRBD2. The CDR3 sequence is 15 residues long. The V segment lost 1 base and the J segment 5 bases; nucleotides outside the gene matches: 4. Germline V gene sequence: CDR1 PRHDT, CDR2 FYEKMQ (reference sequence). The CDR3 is CASSLEAGGNNEQFF. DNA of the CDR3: TGTGCCAGCAGCTTAGAGGCGGGGGGTAACAATGAGCAGTTCTTC.

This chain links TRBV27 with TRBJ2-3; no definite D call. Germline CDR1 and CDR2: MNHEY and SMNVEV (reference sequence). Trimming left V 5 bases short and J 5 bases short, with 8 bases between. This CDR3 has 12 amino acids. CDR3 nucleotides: TGTGCCAGCAGTCTAAATGGAGATACGCAGTATTTT. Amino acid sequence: CASSLNGDTQYF.

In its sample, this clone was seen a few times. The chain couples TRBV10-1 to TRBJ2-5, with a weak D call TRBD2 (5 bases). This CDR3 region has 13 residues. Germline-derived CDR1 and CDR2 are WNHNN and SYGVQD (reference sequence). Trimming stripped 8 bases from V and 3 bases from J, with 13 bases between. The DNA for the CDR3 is TGCGCCAGCCTACTAGGCGTGGAAGAGACCCAGTACTTC. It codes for CASLLGVEETQYF.

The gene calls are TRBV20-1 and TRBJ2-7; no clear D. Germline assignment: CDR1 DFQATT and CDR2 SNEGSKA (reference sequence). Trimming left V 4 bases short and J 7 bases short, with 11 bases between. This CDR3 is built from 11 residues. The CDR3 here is CSATAVGEQYF. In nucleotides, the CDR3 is TGCAGTGCTACCGCCGTCGGGGAGCAGTACTTC.

Written as DNA, the CDR3 is TGTGCCAGCAGCCCCTCCACAGATACGCAGTATTTT. It yields the protein CASSPSTDTQYF. The V call is TRBV7-6, the J call TRBJ2-3; no reliable D call. Per germline, CDR1 SGHVS and CDR2 FNYEAQ. The CDR3 totals 12 residues. V was cut by 5 bases and J by 2 bases, with 5 bases left in between.

Here the CDR3 DNA reads TGTGCCAGCAGCGTAGGACTAGCGGGCTACGAGCAGTACTTC. This translates into CASSVGLAGYEQYF. This chain joins TRBV5-6 and TRBJ2-7, with TRBD2 identical over 11 bases. This CDR3 is 14 amino acids long. Germline values: CDR1 SGHDT, CDR2 YYEEEE. The trim removed 4 bases at V and 3 bases at J, leaving 3 bases unmatched.

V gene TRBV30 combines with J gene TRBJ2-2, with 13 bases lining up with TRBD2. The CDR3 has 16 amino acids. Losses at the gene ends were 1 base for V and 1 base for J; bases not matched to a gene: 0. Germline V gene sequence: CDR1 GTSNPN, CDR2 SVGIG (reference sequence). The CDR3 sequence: CAWSGLAGGNTGELFF. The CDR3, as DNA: TGTGCCTGGAGTGGACTAGCGGGGGGGAACACCGGGGAGCTGTTTTTT. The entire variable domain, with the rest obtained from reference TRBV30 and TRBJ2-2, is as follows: SQTIHQWPATLVQPVGSPLSLECTVEGTSNPNLYWYRQAAGRGLQLLFYSVGIGQISSEVPQNLSASRPQDRQFILSSKKLLLSDSGFYLCAWSGLAGGNTGELFFGEGSRLTVL.

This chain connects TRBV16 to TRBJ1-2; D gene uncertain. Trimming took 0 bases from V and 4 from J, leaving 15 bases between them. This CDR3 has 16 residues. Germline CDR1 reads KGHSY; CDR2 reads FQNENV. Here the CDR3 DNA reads TGTGCCAGCAGCCAATCTTCAGGCGAGTATTCCTATGGCTACACCTTC. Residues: CASSQSSGEYSYGYTF.

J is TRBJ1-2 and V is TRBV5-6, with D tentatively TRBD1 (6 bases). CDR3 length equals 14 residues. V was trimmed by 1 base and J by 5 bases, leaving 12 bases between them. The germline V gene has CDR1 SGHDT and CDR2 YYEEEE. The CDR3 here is CASSLRWTAYGYTF. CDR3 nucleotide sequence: TGTGCCAGCAGCTTGCGCTGGACAGCATATGGCTACACCTTC.

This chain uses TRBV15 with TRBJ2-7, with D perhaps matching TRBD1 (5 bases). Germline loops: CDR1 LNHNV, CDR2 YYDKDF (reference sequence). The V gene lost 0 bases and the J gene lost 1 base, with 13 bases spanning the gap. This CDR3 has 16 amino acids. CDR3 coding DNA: TGTGCCACCAGCAGAGATCGGGTGGGGCCTTCCTACGAGCAGTACTTC. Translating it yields CATSRDRVGPSYEQYF.

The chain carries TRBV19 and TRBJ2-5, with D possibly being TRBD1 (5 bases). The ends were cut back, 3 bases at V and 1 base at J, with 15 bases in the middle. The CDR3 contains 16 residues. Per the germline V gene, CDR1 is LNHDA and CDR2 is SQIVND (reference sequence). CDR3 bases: TGTGCCAGTAGTATGACAGTCCCTGGAATCCAAGAGACCCAGTACTTC. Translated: CASSMTVPGIQETQYF.

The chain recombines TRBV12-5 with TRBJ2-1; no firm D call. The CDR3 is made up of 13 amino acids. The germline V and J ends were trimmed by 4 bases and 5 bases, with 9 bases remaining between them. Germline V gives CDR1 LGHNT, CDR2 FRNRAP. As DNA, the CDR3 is TGTGCTAGTGGTTGGGTCCTAGACAATGAGCAGTTCTTC. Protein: CASGWVLDNEQFF.

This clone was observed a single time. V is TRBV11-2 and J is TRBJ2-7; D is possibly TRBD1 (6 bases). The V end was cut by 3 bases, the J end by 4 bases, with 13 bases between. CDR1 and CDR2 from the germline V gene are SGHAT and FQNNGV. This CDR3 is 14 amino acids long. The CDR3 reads CASSFADRAYEQYF. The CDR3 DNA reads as TGTGCCAGCAGCTTCGCGGACAGAGCTTACGAGCAGTACTTC.

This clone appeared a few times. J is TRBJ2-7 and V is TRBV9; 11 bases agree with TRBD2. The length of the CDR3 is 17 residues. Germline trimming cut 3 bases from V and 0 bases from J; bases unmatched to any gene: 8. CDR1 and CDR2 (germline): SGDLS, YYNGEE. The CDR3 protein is CASSARTSGLDSYEQYF. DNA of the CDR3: TGTGCCAGCAGCGCCAGGACTAGCGGGTTAGACTCCTACGAGCAGTACTTC.

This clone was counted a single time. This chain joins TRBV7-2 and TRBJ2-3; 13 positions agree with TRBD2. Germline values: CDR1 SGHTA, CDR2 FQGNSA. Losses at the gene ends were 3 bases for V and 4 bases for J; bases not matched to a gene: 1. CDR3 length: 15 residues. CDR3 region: CASSFGLAGADTQYF. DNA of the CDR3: TGTGCCAGCAGCTTCGGACTAGCGGGGGCAGATACGCAGTATTTT.

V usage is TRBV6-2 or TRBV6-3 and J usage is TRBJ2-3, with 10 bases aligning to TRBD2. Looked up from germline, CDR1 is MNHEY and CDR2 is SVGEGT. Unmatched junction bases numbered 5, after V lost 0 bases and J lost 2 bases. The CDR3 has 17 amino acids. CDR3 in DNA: TGTGCCAGCAGTTACTCCCATAGCGGGGGGCCCACAGATACGCAGTATTTT. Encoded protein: CASSYSHSGGPTDTQYF.